This paragraph covers one T cell receptor (beta chain) sequence. What it binds is unknown. This record belongs to a study of T cell responses to AZD1222 COVID-19 vaccine. General observations from the study: Regions left unmutated in variants are reportedly the target of nearly half of spike-specific TCRs. Donors in the cohort were predominantly white British and more often female, and clonal diversity was possibly underestimated. Spike-wide vaccine-associated CD4 TCRs dominated at 160-218 and 743-854.

Here immunoSEQ multiplex PCR was the method, and the copy in TCRdb shows in-frame clones only, minus some. This table holds about 110,000 clones, 90% found once. Looked up from germline, CDR1 is MNHEY and CDR2 is SVGAGI. This CDR3 contains 13 residues. Trimming removed 2 bases at V and 8 bases at J, with 12 bases between. The chain is built from TRBV6-5 and TRBJ1-2; D perhaps matches TRBD1 (6 bases). Sequences were derived from peripheral blood, sampled 28 days after the second AZD1222 dose. The sequence derives from an adult who received the AZD1222 COVID-19 vaccine. CDR3 nucleotides: TGTGCCAGCAGTTACACGGGGGCAGGGGGCTACACCTTC. Encoded protein: CASSYTGAGGYTF.